The entry below gives a single T cell receptor beta chain sequence along with its context. In the original workflow: The authors estimated nucleated cell counts from reference gene primer amplification. Here immunoSEQ multiplex PCR was the method, and the copy in TCRdb shows in-frame clones only, minus some. The DNA gave D and trimming, while V, J and clone size come from that table. The table shows some 140,000 clones, with roughly 80% occurring only once. The sample comes from a study of blood T cell repertoires in COVID-19. Study as a whole: Sites in the United States, Italy and Spain provided acute and convalescent COVID-19 samples. T cells, B-cell-depleted T cells, or PBMCs provided the cDNA or gDNA that served as material.

The J segment lost 2 bases and the V segment lost 2 bases, leaving 4 bases of the junction unmatched. CDR3 length: 15 amino acids. Germline assignment: CDR1 SQVTM and CDR2 ANQGSEA. Participants spanned ages about 18 to 95 years and resided in about 25 US areas. The receptor was derived from a man aged 40-49 years with acute COVID-19. The material sequenced was PBMCs or T cells enriched from blood (not recorded which). The chain links TRBV29-1 to TRBJ2-5; 11 positions match TRBD1. The CDR3 DNA is TGCAGCGTTGAAATCTGGGACAGGGGGCAAGAGACCCAGTACTTC. It encodes CSVEIWDRGQETQYF.